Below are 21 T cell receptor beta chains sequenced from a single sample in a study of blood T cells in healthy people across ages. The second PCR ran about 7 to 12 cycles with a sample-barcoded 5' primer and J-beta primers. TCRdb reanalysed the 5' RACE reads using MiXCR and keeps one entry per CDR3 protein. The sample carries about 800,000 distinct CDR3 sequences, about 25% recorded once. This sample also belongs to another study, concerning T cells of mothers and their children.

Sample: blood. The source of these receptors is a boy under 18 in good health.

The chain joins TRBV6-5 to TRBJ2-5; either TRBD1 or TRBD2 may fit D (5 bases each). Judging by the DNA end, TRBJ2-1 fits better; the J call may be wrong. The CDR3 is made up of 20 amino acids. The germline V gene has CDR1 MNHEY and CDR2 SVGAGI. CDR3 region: CASSYEVIRLSGSRGDEQFF. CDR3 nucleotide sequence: TGTGCCAGCAGTTACGAGGTTATACGCCTGAGCGGCTCAAGAGGGGATGAGCAGTTCTTC.

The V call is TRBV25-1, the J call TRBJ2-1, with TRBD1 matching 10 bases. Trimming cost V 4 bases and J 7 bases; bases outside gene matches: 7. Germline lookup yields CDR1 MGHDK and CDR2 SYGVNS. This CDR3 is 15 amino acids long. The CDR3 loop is CASSGGQGLGNEQFF. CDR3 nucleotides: TGTGCCAGCAGTGGGGGACAGGGGCTAGGGAATGAGCAGTTCTTC.

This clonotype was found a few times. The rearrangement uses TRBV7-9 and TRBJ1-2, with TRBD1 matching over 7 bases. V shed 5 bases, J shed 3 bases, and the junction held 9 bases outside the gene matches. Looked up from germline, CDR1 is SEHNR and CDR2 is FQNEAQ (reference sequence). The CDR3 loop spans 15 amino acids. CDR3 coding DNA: TGTGCCAGCAGCAAACAGGGGAAAGGACACTATGGCTACACCTTC. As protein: CASSKQGKGHYGYTF.

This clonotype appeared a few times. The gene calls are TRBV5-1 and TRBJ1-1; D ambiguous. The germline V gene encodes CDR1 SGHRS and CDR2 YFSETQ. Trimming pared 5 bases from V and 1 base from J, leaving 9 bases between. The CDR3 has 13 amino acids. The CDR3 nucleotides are TGCGCCAGCAGGTGGGAAGAGAACACTGAAGCTTTCTTT. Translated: CASRWEENTEAFF.

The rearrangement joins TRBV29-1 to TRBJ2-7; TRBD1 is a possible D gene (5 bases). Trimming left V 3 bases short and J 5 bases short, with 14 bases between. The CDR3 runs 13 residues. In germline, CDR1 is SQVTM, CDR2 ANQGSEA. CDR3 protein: CSVEGPNRHEQYF. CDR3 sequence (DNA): TGCAGCGTTGAGGGTCCCAACAGGCACGAGCAGTACTTC.

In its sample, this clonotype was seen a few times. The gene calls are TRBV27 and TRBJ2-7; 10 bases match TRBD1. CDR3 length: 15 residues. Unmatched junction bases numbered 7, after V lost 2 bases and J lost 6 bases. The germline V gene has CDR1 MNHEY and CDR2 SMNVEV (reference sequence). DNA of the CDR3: TGTGCCAGCAGTTTAACCGGGACAGGGGACCCCGAGCAGTACTTC. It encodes CASSLTGTGDPEQYF.

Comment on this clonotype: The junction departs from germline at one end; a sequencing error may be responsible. The CDR3 coding sequence is TGTGCTAGCAGCCAAGGGACAGGGGGATCCGGGGAGCTGTTTTTT. Translated: CASSQGTGGSGELFF. This sequence joins TRBV7-7 and TRBJ2-2, with TRBD1 matching 11 bases. The CDR3 extends over 15 amino acids. Germline assignment: CDR1 SSHAT and CDR2 FNYEAQ (reference sequence).

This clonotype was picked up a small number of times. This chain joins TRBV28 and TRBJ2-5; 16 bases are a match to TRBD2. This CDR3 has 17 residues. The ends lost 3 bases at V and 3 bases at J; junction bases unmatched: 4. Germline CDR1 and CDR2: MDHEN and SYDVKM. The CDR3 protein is CASSFIGTSGGEETQYF. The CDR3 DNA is TGTGCCAGCAGTTTTATAGGGACTAGCGGGGGGGAAGAGACCCAGTACTTC.

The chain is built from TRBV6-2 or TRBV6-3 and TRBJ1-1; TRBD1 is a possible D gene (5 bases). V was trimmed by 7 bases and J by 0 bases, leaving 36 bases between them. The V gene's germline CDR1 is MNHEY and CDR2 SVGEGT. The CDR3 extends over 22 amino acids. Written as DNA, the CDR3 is TGTGCCAGCAAACCCAGGGCGTTCCCGACTAAGGAGTCCAAAATCATGAACACTGAAGCTTTCTTT. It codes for CASKPRAFPTKESKIMNTEAFF.

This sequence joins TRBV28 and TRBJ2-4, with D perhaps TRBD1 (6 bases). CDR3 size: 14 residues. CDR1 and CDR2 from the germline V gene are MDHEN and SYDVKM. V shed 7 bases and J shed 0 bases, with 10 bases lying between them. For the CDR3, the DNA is TGTGCCAGCACTCGAGGGGGAGCCAAAAACATTCAGTACTTC. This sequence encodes CASTRGGAKNIQYF.

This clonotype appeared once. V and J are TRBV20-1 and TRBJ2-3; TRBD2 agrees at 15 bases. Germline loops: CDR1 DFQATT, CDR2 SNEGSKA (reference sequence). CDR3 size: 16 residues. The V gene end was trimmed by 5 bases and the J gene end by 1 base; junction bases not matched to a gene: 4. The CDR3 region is CSAHGLAGGGTDTQYF. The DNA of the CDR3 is TGCAGTGCTCATGGACTAGCGGGAGGGGGCACAGATACGCAGTATTTT.

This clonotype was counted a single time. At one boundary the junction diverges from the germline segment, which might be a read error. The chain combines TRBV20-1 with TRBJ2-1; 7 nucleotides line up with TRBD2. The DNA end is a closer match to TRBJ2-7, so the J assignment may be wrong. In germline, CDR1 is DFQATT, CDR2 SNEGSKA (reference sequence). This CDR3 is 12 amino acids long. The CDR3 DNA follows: TGTAGTGCTAGAAGAACTAGCGACGAGCAGTACTTC. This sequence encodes CSARRTSDEQYF.

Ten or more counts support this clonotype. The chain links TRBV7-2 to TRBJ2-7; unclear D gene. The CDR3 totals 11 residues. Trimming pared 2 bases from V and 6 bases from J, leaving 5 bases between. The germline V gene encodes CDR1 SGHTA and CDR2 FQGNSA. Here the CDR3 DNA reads TGTGCCAGCAGCTTAAATGGCGAGCAGTACTTC. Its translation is CASSLNGEQYF.

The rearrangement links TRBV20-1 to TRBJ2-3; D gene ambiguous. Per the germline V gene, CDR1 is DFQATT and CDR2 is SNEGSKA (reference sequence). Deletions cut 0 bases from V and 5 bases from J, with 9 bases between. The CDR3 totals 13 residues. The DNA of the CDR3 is TGCAGTGCTAGAGATATCCCCCGAGATACGCAGTATTTT. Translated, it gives CSARDIPRDTQYF.

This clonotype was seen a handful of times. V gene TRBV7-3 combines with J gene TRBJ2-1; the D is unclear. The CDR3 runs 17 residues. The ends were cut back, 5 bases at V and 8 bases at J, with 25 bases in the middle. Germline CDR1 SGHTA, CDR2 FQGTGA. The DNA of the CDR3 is TGTGCCAGCAGCGATATTGGGTGGAAAACGTCCATCGATGAGCAGTTCTTC. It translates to CASSDIGWKTSIDEQFF. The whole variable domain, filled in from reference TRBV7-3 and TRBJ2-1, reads GAGVSQTPSNKVTEKGKYVELRCDPISGHTALYWYRQSLGQGPEFLIYFQGTGAADDSGLPNDRFFAVRPEGSVSTLKIQRTERGDSAVYLCASSDIGWKTSIDEQFFGPGTRLTVL.

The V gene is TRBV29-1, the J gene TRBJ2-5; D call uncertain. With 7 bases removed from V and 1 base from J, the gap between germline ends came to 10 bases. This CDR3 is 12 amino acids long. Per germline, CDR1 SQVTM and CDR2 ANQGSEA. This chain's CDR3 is CSGTKVQETQYF. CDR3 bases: TGCAGCGGCACAAAGGTCCAAGAGACCCAGTACTTC.

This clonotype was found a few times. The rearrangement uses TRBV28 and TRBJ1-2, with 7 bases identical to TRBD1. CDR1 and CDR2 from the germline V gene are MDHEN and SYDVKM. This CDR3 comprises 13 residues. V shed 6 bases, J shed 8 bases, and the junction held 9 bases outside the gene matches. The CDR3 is CASRSRDSRGYTF. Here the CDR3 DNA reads TGTGCCAGCAGGTCACGGGACAGTCGCGGCTACACCTTC.

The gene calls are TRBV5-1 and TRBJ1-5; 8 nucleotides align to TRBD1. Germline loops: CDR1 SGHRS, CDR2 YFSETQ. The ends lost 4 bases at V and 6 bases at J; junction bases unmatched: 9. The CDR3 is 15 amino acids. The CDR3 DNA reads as TGCGCCAGCAGCGCTACAGGGGGGGGAGGTCAGCCCCAGCATTTT. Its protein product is CASSATGGGGQPQHF.

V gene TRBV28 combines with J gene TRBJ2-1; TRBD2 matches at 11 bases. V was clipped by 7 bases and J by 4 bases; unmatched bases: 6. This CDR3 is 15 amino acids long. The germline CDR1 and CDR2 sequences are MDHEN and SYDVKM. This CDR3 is CASTPLAGEYNEQFF. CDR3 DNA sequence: TGTGCCAGCACCCCACTAGCGGGGGAATACAATGAGCAGTTCTTC.

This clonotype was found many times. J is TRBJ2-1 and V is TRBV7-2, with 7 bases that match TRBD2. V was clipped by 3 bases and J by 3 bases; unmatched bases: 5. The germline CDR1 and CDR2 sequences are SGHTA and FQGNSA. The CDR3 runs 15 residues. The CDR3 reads CASSFSSGYYNEQFF. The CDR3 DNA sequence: TGTGCCAGCAGCTTTTCTAGCGGCTACTACAATGAGCAGTTCTTC.

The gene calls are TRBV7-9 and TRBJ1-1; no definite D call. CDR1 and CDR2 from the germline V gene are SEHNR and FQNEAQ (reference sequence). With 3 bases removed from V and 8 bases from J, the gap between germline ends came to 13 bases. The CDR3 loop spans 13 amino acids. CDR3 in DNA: TGTGCCAGCAGCTTGGCGGCAGCCCGGGAAGCTTTCTTT. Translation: CASSLAAAREAFF.